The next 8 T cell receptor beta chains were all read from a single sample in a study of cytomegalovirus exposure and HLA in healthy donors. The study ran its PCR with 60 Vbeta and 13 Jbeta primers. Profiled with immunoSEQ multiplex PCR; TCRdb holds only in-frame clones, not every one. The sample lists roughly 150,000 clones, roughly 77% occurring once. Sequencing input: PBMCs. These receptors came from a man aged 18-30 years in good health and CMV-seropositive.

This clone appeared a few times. CDR3 nucleotides: TGTGCCAGCAGCTCGGAGGAGGGCCGCGAGCAGTACGTC. Encoded protein: CASSSEEGREQYV. The chain couples TRBV5-4 to TRBJ2-7; TRBD2 might be the D (6 bases). V was shortened by 3 bases and J by 6 bases, with 13 bases between the two germline ends. Germline V gene sequence: CDR1 SGHNT, CDR2 YYREEE (reference sequence). This CDR3 region has 13 residues.

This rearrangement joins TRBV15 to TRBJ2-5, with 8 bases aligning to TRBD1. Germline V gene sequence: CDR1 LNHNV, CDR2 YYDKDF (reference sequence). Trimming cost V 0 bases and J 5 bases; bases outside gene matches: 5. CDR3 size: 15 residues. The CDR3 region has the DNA TGTGCCACCAGCAGAGATTGGAGACAGGGGGAGACCCAGTACTTC. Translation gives CATSRDWRQGETQYF. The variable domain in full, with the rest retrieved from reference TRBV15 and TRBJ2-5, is DAMVIQNPRYQVTQFGKPVTLSCSQTLNHNVMYWYQQKSSQAPKLLFHYYDKDFNNEADTPDNFQSRRPNTSFCFLDIRSPGLGDTAMYLCATSRDWRQGETQYFGPGTRLLVL.

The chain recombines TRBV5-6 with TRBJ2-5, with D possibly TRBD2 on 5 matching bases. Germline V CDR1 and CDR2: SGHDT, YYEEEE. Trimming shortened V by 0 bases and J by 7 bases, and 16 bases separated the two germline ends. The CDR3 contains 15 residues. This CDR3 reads CASSLGSGAPGTQYF. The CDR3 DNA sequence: TGTGCCAGCAGCTTGGGGAGCGGAGCCCCCGGGACCCAGTACTTC. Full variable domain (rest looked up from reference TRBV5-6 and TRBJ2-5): DAGVTQSPTHLIKTRGQQVTLRCSPKSGHDTVSWYQQALGQGPQFIFQYYEEEERQRGNFPDRFSGHQFPNYSSELNVNALLLGDSALYLCASSLGSGAPGTQYFGPGTRLLVL.

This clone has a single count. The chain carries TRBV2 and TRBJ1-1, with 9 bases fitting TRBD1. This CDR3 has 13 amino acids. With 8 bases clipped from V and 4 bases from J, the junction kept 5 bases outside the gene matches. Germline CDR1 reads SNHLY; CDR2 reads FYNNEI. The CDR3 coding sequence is TGTGCCAGCTCGGGACAGGGTATCACTGAAGCTTTCTTT. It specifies CASSGQGITEAFF.

The CDR3 is CASSHPTGSNEQYV. In DNA, the CDR3 is TGCGCCAGCAGCCACCCGACAGGGTCCAACGAGCAGTACGTC. The chain links TRBV10-2 to TRBJ2-7; 7 positions match TRBD1. The CDR3 has 14 residues. V lost 6 bases and J lost 5; bases outside the gene matches: 10. Germline-derived CDR1 and CDR2 are WSHSY and SAAADI.

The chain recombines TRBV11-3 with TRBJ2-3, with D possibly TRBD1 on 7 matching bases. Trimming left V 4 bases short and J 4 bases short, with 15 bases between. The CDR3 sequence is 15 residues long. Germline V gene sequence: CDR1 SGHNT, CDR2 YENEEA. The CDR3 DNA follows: TGTGCCAGCAGCTCCTTCGGCAGGGGGGCAGATACGCAGTATTTT. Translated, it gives CASSSFGRGADTQYF. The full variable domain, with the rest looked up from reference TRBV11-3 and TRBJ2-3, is EAGVVQSPRYKIIEKKQPVAFWCNPISGHNTLYWYLQNLGQGPELLIRYENEEAVDDSQLPKDRFSAERLKGVDSTLKIQPAELGDSAVYLCASSSFGRGADTQYFGPGTRLTVL.

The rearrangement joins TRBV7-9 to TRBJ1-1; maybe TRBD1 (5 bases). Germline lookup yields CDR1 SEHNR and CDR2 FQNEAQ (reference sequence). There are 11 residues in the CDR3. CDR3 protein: CGTGMNTEAFF. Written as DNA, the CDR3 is TGTGGCACAGGCATGAACACTGAAGCTTTCTTT. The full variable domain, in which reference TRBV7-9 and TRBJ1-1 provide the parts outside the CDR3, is DTGVSQNPRHKITKRGQNVTFRCDPISEHNRLYWYRQTLGQGPEFLTYFQNEAQLEKSRLLSDRFSAERPKGSFSTLEIQRTEQGDSAMYLCGTGMNTEAFFGQGTRLTVV.

CDR3 sequence: CASRGAWREVVEQFF. The CDR3, as DNA: TGTGCCAGCAGGGGGGCGTGGCGGGAGGTCGTTGAGCAGTTCTTC. The chain combines TRBV2 with TRBJ2-1; 8 nucleotides line up with TRBD2. V gave up 6 bases and J gave up 9 bases; unmatched junction bases: 13. Germline V gene lookup returns CDR1 SNHLY and CDR2 FYNNEI. There are 15 residues in the CDR3.